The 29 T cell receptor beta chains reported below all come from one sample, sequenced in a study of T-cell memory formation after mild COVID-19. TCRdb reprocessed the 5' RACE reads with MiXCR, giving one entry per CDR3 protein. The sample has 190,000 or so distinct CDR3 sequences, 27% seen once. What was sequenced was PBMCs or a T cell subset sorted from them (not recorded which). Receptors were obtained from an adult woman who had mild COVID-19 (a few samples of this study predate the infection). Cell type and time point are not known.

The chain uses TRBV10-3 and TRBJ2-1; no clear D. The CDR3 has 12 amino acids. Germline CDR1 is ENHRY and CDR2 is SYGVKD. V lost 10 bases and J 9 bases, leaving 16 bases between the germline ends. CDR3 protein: CATRLETPEQFF. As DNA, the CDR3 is TGTGCCACCAGACTGGAGACTCCTGAGCAGTTCTTC.

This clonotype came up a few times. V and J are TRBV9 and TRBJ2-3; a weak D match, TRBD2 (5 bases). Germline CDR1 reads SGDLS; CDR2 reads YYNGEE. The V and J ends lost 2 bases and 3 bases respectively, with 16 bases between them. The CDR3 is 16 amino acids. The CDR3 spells CASSVRGRSGTDTQYF. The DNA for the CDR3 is TGTGCCAGCAGCGTCCGTGGACGGAGCGGAACAGATACGCAGTATTTT.

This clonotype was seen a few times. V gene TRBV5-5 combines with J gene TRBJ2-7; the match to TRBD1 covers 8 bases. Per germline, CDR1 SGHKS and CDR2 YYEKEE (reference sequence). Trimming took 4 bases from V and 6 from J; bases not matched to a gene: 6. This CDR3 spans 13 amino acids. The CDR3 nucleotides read TGTGCCAGCAGCGGGACAGGTATTCTCGAGCAGTACTTC. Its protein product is CASSGTGILEQYF.

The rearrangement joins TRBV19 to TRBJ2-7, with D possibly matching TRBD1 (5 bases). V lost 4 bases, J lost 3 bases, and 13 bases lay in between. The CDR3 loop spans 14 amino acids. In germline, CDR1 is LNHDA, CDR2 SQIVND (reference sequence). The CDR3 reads CASSTTDVVYEQYF. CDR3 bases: TGTGCCAGTAGTACGACAGACGTGGTCTACGAGCAGTACTTC.

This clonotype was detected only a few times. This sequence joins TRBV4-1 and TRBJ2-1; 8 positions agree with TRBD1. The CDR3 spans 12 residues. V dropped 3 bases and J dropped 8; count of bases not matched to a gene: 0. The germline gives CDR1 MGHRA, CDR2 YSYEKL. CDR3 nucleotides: TGCGCCAGCAGCCAGACAGGGGATGAGCAGTTCTTC. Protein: CASSQTGDEQFF.

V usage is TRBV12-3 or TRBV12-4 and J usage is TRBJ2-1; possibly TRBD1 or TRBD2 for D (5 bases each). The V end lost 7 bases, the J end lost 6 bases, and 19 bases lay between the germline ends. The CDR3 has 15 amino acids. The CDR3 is CASTPEGPRPNEQFF. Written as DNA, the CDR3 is TGTGCCAGCACCCCAGAGGGGCCGAGGCCCAATGAGCAGTTCTTC.

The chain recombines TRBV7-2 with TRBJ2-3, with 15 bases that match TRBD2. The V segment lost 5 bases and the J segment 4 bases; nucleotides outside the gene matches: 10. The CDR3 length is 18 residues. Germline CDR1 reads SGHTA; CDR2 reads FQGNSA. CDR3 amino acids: CASSDPGLAGGVADTQYF. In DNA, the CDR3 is TGTGCCAGCAGCGACCCGGGACTAGCGGGAGGAGTTGCAGATACGCAGTATTTT.

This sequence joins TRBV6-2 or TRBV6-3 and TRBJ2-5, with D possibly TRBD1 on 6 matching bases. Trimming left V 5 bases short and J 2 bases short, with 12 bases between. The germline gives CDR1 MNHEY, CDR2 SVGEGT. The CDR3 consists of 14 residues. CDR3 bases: TGTGCCAGCAGTACCCTTCAGGGGCAAGAGACCCAGTACTTC. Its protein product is CASSTLQGQETQYF.

The CDR3 sequence is CASSQMLHEQFF. For the CDR3, the DNA is TGTGCCAGCAGCCAAATGCTACATGAGCAGTTCTTC. The V and J genes are TRBV3-1 and TRBJ2-1; no reliable D call. Germline assignment: CDR1 LGHDT and CDR2 YNNKEL (reference sequence). V dropped 2 bases and J dropped 8 bases, with 7 bases sitting between them. CDR3 size: 12 residues.

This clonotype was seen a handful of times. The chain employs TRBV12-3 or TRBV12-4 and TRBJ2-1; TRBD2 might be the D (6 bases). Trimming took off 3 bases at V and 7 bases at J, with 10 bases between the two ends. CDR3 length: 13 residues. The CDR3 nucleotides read TGTGCCAGCAGTTTTCTTCGGGGGAATGAGCAGTTCTTC. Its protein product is CASSFLRGNEQFF.

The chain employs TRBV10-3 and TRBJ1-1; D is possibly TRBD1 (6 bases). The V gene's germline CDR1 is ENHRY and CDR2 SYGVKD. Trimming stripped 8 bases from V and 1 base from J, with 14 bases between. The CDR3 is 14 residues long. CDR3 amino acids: CAILPDRSNTEAFF. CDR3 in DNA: TGTGCCATCCTCCCGGACAGATCGAACACTGAAGCTTTCTTT.

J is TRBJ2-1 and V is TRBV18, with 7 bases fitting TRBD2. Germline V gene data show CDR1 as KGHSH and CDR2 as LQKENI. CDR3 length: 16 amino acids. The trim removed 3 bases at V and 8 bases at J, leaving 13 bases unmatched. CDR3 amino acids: CASSPRRTSRTHEQFF. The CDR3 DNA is TGTGCCAGCTCACCTAGGAGGACTAGTCGAACTCATGAGCAGTTCTTC.

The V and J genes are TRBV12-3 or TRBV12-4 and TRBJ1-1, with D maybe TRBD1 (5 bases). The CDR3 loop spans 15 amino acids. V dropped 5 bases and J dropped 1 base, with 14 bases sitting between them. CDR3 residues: CASSNTDRGNTEAFF. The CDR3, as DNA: TGTGCCAGCAGTAACACAGACAGAGGGAACACTGAAGCTTTCTTT.

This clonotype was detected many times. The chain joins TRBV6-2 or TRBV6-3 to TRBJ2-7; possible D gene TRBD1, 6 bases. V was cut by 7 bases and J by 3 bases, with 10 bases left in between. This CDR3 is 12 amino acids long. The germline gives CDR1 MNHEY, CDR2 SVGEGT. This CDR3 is CASKGENYEQYF. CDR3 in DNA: TGTGCCAGCAAGGGGGAGAACTACGAGCAGTACTTC.

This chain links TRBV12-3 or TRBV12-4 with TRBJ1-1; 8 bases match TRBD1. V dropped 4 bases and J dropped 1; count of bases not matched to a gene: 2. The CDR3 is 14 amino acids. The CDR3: CASSWTGRNTEAFF. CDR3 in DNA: TGTGCCAGCAGTTGGACAGGGAGGAACACTGAAGCTTTCTTT.

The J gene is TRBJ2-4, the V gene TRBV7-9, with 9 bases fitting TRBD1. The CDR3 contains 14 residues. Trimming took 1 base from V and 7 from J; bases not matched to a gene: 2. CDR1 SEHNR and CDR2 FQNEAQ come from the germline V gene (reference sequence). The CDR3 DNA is TGTGCCAGCAGCTTAGGGGGGACAGGGAACATTCAGTACTTC. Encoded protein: CASSLGGTGNIQYF.

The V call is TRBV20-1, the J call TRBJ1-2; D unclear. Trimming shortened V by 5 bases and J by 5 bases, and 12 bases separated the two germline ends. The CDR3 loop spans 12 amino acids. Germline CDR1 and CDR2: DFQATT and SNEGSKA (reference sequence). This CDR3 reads CSAVGWDYGYTF. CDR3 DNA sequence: TGCAGTGCTGTGGGGTGGGATTATGGCTACACCTTC.

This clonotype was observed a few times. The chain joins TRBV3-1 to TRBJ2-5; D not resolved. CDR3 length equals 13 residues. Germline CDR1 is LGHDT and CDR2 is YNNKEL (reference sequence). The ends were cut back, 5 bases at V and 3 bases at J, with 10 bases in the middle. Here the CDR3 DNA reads TGTGCCAGCAGCAATCTTGGCAAAGAGACCCAGTACTTC. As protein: CASSNLGKETQYF.

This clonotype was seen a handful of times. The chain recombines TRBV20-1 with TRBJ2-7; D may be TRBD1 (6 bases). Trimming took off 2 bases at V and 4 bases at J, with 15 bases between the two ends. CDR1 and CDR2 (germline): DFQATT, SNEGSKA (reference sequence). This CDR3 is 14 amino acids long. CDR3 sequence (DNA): TGCAGTGCTAGACGTCCAGGGGTGATATACGAGCAGTACTTC. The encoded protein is CSARRPGVIYEQYF.

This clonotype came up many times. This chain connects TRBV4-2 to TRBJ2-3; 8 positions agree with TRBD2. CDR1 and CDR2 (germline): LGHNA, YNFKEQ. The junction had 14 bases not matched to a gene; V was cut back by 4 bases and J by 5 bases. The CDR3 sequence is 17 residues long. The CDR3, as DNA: TGTGCCAGCAGCCCAGAAATTATCGGGGGGGCGCAAGATACGCAGTATTTT. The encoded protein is CASSPEIIGGAQDTQYF.

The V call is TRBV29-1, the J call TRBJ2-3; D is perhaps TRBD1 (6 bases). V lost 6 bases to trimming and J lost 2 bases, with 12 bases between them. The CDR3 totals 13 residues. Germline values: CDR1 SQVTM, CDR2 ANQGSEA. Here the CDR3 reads CSVNTGYTDTQYF. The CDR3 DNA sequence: TGCAGCGTGAATACAGGGTACACAGATACGCAGTATTTT.

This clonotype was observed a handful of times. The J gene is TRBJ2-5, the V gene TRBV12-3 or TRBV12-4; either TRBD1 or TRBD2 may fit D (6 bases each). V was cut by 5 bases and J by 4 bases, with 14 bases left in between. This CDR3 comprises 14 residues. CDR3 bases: TGTGCCAGCAGTCTAGGGGGACTCGGAGAGACCCAGTACTTC. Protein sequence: CASSLGGLGETQYF.

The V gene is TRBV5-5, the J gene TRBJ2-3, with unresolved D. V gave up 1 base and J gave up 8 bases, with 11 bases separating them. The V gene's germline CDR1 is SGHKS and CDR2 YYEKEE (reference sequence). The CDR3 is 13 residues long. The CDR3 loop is CASSLSRSVTQYF. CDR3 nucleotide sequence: TGTGCCAGCAGCTTGTCCCGCTCTGTTACGCAGTATTTT.

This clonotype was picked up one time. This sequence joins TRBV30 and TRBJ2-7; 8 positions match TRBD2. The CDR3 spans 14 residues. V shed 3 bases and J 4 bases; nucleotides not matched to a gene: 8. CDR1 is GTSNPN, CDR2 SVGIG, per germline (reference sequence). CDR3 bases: TGTGCCTGGAGCCCAGCGGGAGATCTTTACGAGCAGTACTTC. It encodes CAWSPAGDLYEQYF.

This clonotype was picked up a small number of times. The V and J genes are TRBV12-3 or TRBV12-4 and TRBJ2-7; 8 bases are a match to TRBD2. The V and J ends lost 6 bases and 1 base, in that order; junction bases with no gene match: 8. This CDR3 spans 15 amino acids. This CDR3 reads CASRTSAGGSYEQYF. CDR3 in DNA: TGTGCCAGCAGAACGTCGGCGGGAGGTTCCTACGAGCAGTACTTC.

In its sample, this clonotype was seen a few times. CDR3 DNA sequence: TGTGCCAGCAGCTGCAGGGAACAGACGTACACTGAAGCTTTCTTT. Protein product: CASSCREQTYTEAFF. The genes are TRBV7-3 and TRBJ1-1, with a possible D match to TRBD1 (5 bases). Trimming shortened V by 4 bases and J by 3 bases, and 15 bases separated the two germline ends. This CDR3 comprises 15 residues. Germline V CDR1 and CDR2: SGHTA, FQGTGA.

CDR3 DNA: TGTGCCAGCAGTCTAAGCTCGAGTCACAATCAGCCCCAGCATTTT. This encodes CASSLSSSHNQPQHF. V usage is TRBV12-3 or TRBV12-4 and J usage is TRBJ1-5, with unresolved D. Trimming cost V 5 bases and J 3 bases, with 14 bases left between them. This CDR3 contains 15 residues.

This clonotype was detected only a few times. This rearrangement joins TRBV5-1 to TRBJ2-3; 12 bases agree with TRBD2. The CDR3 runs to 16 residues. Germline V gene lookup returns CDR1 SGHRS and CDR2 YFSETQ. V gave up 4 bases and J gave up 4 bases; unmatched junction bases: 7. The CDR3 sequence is CASSEGRLAGADTQYF. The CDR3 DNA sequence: TGCGCCAGCAGCGAGGGAAGACTAGCGGGAGCAGATACGCAGTATTTT. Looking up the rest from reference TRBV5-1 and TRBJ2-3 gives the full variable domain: KAGVTQTPRYLIKTRGQQVTLSCSPISGHRSVSWYQQTPGQGLQFLFEYFSETQRNKGNFPGRFSGRQFSNSRSEMNVSTLELGDSALYLCASSEGRLAGADTQYFGPGTRLTVL.

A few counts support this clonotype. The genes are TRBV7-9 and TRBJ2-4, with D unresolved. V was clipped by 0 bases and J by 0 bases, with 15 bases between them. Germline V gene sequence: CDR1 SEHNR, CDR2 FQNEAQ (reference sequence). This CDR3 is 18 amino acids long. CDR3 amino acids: CASSLAAELSVAKNIQYF. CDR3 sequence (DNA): TGTGCCAGCAGCTTAGCGGCAGAGCTATCTGTAGCCAAAAACATTCAGTACTTC.